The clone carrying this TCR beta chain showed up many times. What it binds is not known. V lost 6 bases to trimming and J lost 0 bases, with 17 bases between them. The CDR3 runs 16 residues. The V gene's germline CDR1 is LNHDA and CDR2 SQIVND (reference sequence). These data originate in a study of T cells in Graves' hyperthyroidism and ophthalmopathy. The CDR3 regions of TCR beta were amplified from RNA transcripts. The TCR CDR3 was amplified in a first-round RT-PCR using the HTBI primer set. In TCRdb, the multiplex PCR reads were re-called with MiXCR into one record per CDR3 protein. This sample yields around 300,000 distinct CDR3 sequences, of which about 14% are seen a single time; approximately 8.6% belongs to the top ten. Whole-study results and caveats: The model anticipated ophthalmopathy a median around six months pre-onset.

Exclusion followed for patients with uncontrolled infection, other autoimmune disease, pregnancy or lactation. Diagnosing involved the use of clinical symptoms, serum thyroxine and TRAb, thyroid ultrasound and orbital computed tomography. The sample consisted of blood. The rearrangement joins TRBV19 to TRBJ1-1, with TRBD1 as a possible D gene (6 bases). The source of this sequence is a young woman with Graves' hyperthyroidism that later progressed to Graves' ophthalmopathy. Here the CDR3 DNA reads TGTGCCAGTAGCAAAGACAGGCGACCAATGAACACTGAAGCTTTCTTT. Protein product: CASSKDRRPMNTEAFF.